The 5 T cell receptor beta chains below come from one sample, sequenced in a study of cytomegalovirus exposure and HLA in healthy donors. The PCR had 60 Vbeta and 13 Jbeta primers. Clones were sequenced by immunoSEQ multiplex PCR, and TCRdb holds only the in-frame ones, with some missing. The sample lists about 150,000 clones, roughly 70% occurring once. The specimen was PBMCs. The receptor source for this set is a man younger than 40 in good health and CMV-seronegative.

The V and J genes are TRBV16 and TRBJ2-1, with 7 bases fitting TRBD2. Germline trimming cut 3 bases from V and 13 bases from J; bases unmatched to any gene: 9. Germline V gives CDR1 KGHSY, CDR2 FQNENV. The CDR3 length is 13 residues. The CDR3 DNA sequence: TGTGCCAGCAGCCAGGGGAAAAGCGGGGAACAGTTCTTC. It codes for CASSQGKSGEQFF.

CDR3 bases: TGTGCCAGCAGTCCCCGACAGGGGGGCAGCTCTGAAGCTTTCTTT. The encoded protein is CASSPRQGGSSEAFF. The chain carries TRBV27 and TRBJ1-1; 9 nucleotides agree with TRBD1. V was clipped by 5 bases and J by 6 bases; unmatched bases: 10. Germline V CDR1 and CDR2: MNHEY, SMNVEV (reference sequence). This CDR3 spans 15 amino acids.

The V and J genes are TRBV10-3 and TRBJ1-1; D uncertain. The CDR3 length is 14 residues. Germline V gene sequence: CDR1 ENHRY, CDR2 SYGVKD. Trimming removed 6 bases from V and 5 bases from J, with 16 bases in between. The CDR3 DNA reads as TGTGCCATCAGCAAGGCCACCGGAGAGACTGAAGCTTTCTTT. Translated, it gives CAISKATGETEAFF.

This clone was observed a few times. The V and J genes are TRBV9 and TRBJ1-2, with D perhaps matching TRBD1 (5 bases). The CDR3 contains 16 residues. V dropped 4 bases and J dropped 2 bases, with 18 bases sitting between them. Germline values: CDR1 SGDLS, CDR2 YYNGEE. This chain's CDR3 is CASSPLSGTLNYGYTF. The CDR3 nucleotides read TGTGCCAGCAGCCCCCTGAGCGGGACCTTGAACTATGGCTACACCTTC.

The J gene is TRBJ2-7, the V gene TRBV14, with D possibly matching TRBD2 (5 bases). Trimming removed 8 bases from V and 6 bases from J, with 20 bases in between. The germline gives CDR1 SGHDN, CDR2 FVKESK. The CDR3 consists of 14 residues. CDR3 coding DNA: TGTGCCAGCCGGCACCTCTCGGACCGGGGCGAGCAGTACTTC. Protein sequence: CASRHLSDRGEQYF. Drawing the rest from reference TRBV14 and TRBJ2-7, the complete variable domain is EAGVTQFPSHSVIEKGQTVTLRCDPISGHDNLYWYRRVMGKEIKFLLHFVKESKQDESGMPNNRFLAERTGGTYSTLKVQPAELEDSGVYFCASRHLSDRGEQYFGPGTRLTVT.